The rows below give T cell receptor beta chains drawn from one sample of a study of beta chain features in type 1 diabetes. Using immunoSEQ multiplex PCR, the repertoire was profiled, and TCRdb retains in-frame clones only, with some absent. The data hold hundreds of thousands of clones, with over 12% observed a single time. Sequenced sample: naive CD4+ T cells from blood. The receptors were gathered from a man between 18 and 35 years old with type 1 diabetes. The CDR3 runs from the conserved cysteine through the conserved F or W. D genes are given only for firm matches. Where a row states a size, it is once, few, many or the class of an expanded clone; other rows omit it.

d_gene,v_gene,abundance,j_gene,CDR3nt,CDR3aa
NA,TRBV29-1,few,TRBJ1-4,TGCAGCATCCGGACAGTTCCTAATGAAAAACTGTTTTTT,CSIRTVPNEKLFF
NA,TRBV10-3,NA,TRBJ1-3,TGTGCCATCAGTGATACAGCAACCTTCTCTGGAAACACCATATATTTT,CAISDTATFSGNTIYF
NA,TRBV5-1,NA,TRBJ2-7,TGCGCCAGCAGCGAGAGCTCCTACGAGCAGTACTTC,CASSESSYEQYF
NA,TRBV7-2,few,TRBJ1-3,TGTGCCAGCAGGAAACCTGGAAACACCATATATTTT,CASRKPGNTIYF
NA,TRBV10-2,NA,TRBJ1-1,TGCGCCAGCTCCCGTTTGGGGGCAGAGGGTTTCTTT,CASSRLGAEGFF
TRBD2,TRBV10-3,NA,TRBJ2-7,TGTGCCACCGAACTAGCGGGGTCCTACGAGCAGTACTTC,CATELAGSYEQYF
NA,TRBV2,NA,TRBJ1-1,TGTGCCAGCAGTGAAGTAGTACAAGCTTTCTTT,CASSEVVQAFF
TRBD1,TRBV28,few,TRBJ2-7,TGTGCCAGCAGTTCCGGCGGGACAGGGATCTACGAGCAGTACTTC,CASSSGGTGIYEQYF
TRBD1,TRBV6-5,few,TRBJ1-2,TGTGCCAGCAGTTACTCACGACAGGGAGATGGCTACACCTTC,CASSYSRQGDGYTF
TRBD1,TRBV11-2,NA,TRBJ2-4,TGTGCCAGCAGTTGGACAGGGCCCAAAAACATTCAGTACTTC,CASSWTGPKNIQYF
NA,TRBV30,few,TRBJ2-7,TGTGCCTGGATTCCCGGACAGACAACCTACGAGCAGTACTTC,CAWIPGQTTYEQYF
TRBD2,TRBV19,few,TRBJ2-7,TGTGCCAGTAGTCCTTTGGTAGGGGACTACCCCCACGAGCAGTACTTC,CASSPLVGDYPHEQYF
NA,TRBV5-4,NA,TRBJ1-1,TGTGCCAGCAGCCACATCATCGGGCCTCGGATCTTT,CASSHIIGPRIF
NA,TRBV5-6,NA,TRBJ2-7,TGTGCCAGCAGCTTGGTACAGGGGGGGCCTGGGTCCTACGAGCAGTACTTC,CASSLVQGGPGSYEQYF
NA,TRBV5-1,NA,TRBJ2-1,TGCGCCAGCAGCCCCAGGAGCGCCCTTTACAATGAGCAGTTCTTC,CASSPRSALYNEQFF
NA,TRBV7-3,NA,TRBJ2-7,TGTGCCAGCAGCTCCACCACAGGCGAGCAGTACTTC,CASSSTTGEQYF
NA,TRBV4-2,few,TRBJ2-5,TGTGCCAGCAGCCCGAGGGGGAGGGTCCTGGAGACCCAGTACTTC,CASSPRGRVLETQYF
TRBD2,TRBV30,few,TRBJ2-5,TGTGCCTGGAGTGTACGTAGCGCTAGCGGCGAGACCCAGTACTTC,CAWSVRSASGETQYF
NA,TRBV7-2,NA,TRBJ2-3,TGTGCCAGCAGTTGGATTGGCAGCGGGAGCACAGATACGCAGTATTTT,CASSWIGSGSTDTQYF
NA,TRBV9,NA,TRBJ2-1,TGTGCCAGCAGCGTAACGGCGTGGTGGGGCAATGAGCAGTTCTTC,CASSVTAWWGNEQFF
TRBD1,TRBV7-6,NA,TRBJ2-5,TGTGCCAGCAGCACGATGGACAGGGTTAGCCAGACCCAGTACTTC,CASSTMDRVSQTQYF
TRBD2,TRBV5-4,NA,TRBJ2-7,TGTGCCAGCAGCCCCAGGACTAGCGGTACCTTCTACGAGCAGTACTTC,CASSPRTSGTFYEQYF
NA,TRBV7-9,NA,TRBJ1-2,TGTGCCAGCAGCTTAAAGTCAGACGATGGCTACACCTTC,CASSLKSDDGYTF
TRBD2,TRBV4-3,NA,TRBJ2-5,TGCGCCAGCAGCCCGTTTTTAGCGGGGAACCAAGAGACCCAGTACTTC,CASSPFLAGNQETQYF
NA,TRBV29-1,few,TRBJ1-4,TGCAGCGTTGCGGGGACTGATTATGAAAAACTGTTTTTT,CSVAGTDYEKLFF